A selection of T cell receptor beta chains follows, all from one sample in a study of regulatory T cells in long-lasting Graves disease. MiXCR, run by TCRdb on the multiplex PCR reads, gives a single entry per CDR3 protein. The table includes roughly 530,000 distinct CDR3 sequences, about 15% detected once. Another study also made use of these data, one on T cells in Graves' hyperthyroidism and ophthalmopathy.

The material was peripheral blood mononuclear cells (PBMCs), obtained at new diagnosis, from a patient treated with antithyroid drugs. Receptor source: a middle-aged woman with Graves disease. CDR3s include the opening cysteine and the closing phenylalanine or tryptophan. The D gene is left open where the match is weak. Size values are once, few and many counts, or a class for expanded clones, and some rows have none.

>TRBV5-1|many|TRBJ1-2|-
CASSKDSYGYTF
TGCGCCAGCAGCAAGGACAGCTATGGCTACACCTTC
>TRBV12-3/TRBV12-4|-|TRBJ2-3|-
CASSRPWDNTDTQYF
TGTGCCAGCAGTCGGCCGTGGGACAACACAGATACGCAGTATTTT
>TRBV5-1|many|TRBJ1-1|-
CASSLPSGEGTEAFF
TGCGCCAGCAGCTTGCCTTCGGGGGAGGGCACTGAAGCTTTCTTT
>TRBV6-1|-|TRBJ2-2|TRBD1
CASRPPGQGAGTGELFF
TGTGCCAGCAGACCCCCAGGACAGGGGGCGGGCACCGGGGAGCTGTTTTTT
>TRBV5-4|many|TRBJ2-1|TRBD1
CASSLGTGENNEQFF
TGTGCCAGCAGCTTAGGGACAGGGGAGAACAATGAGCAGTTCTTC
>TRBV11-2|-|TRBJ2-1|TRBD2
CASSLGLAGGTSNYNEQFF
TGTGCCAGCAGCTTAGGACTAGCGGGGGGGACCTCGAACTACAATGAGCAGTTCTTC
>TRBV7-8|few|TRBJ1-1|-
CASSLRVGNTEAFF
TGTGCCAGCAGCTTACGGGTGGGGAACACTGAAGCTTTCTTT
>TRBV10-3|few|TRBJ1-1|-
CASRPEGMNTEAFF
TGTGCCAGCAGACCTGAGGGCATGAACACTGAAGCTTTCTTT
>TRBV3-1|many|TRBJ2-5|TRBD2
CASSVRDYQETQYF
TGTGCCAGCAGCGTCCGGGACTATCAAGAGACCCAGTACTTC
>TRBV7-3|once|TRBJ2-1|-
CASSLTSGRGYNEQFF
TGTGCCAGCAGCTTAACGTCAGGACGGGGCTACAATGAGCAGTTCTTC
>TRBV10-2|-|TRBJ2-5|-
CASTSQGSQETQYF
TGCGCCAGCACCTCACAGGGCTCTCAAGAGACCCAGTACTTC
>TRBV2|-|TRBJ1-6|TRBD1
CASSFRQGYNSPLHF
TGTGCCAGCAGTTTTAGACAGGGGTATAATTCACCCCTCCACTTT
>TRBV15|few|TRBJ2-3|TRBD2
CATSFGTLAGGPWGTDTQYF
TGTGCCACCAGCTTCGGGACACTAGCGGGGGGGCCGTGGGGCACAGATACGCAGTATTTT
>TRBV5-1|many|TRBJ2-3|-
CASSFVGEFTDTQYF
TGCGCCAGCAGCTTCGTGGGGGAATTCACAGATACGCAGTATTTT
>TRBV11-2|many|TRBJ1-5|-
CASSSGGANQPQHF
TGTGCCAGCAGCTCTGGCGGGGCGAATCAGCCCCAGCATTTT
>TRBV5-1|-|TRBJ2-1|TRBD2
CASSLIGLAGAYNEQFF
TGCGCCAGCAGCTTGATAGGACTAGCGGGGGCCTACAATGAGCAGTTCTTC
>TRBV12-3/TRBV12-4|few|TRBJ2-2|TRBD1
CASTDPLTGARLTGELFF
TGTGCCAGCACCGACCCTTTGACAGGGGCTCGTTTAACGGGGGAGCTGTTTTTT
>TRBV4-2|-|TRBJ2-6|-
CASSQEKVGANVLTF
TGTGCCAGCAGCCAAGAAAAGGTTGGGGCCAACGTCCTGACTTTC
>TRBV15|few|TRBJ2-5|-
CATSMDSQETQYF
TGTGCCACCAGCATGGACAGCCAAGAGACCCAGTACTTC
>TRBV11-3|-|TRBJ2-7|TRBD2
CASSTVGLAGLSSYEQYF
TGTGCCAGCAGTACAGTGGGACTAGCGGGGTTGAGCTCCTACGAGCAGTACTTC
>TRBV7-6|-|TRBJ1-1|-
CASSFVGDRPTEAFF
TGTGCCAGCAGCTTTGTAGGAGACAGGCCCACTGAAGCTTTCTTT
>TRBV12-5|few|TRBJ1-5|-
CASGRGRYLDQPQHF
TGTGCTAGTGGTCGGGGTAGGTATTTGGATCAGCCCCAGCATTTT
>TRBV6-1|many|TRBJ1-1|TRBD1
CASSQRPWGQVNTEAFF
TGTGCCAGCAGTCAACGGCCTTGGGGACAGGTGAACACTGAAGCTTTCTTT
>TRBV28|many|TRBJ2-3|-
CASSLRGASTDTQYF
TGTGCCAGCAGTTTAAGGGGGGCCAGCACAGATACGCAGTATTTT
>TRBV9|many|TRBJ1-4|-
CASSDTGLESEKLFF
TGTGCCAGCAGCGACACGGGCCTGGAGAGTGAAAAACTGTTTTTT
>TRBV7-8|many|TRBJ1-2|-
CASSPAAAGANYGYTF
TGTGCCAGCAGCCCCGCCGCGGCAGGGGCCAACTATGGCTACACCTTC